This record looks at one T cell receptor beta chain sequence and its context. The data are from a study of control samples from healthy donors and cancer patients. TCRdb's copy holds only in-frame clones and misses some; the assay was immunoSEQ multiplex PCR. The sample has about 130,000 clones; over 75% are singletons. The TCR originated in a man aged 50-59 years in good health. Sequencing was done on a sample of blood.

CDR3 protein: CASSLSGLNTEAFF. The CDR3 nucleotides are TGTGCCAGCAGCTTATCAGGGTTGAACACTGAAGCTTTCTTT. This chain joins TRBV11-3 and TRBJ1-1, with a weak D call TRBD1 (5 bases). CDR1 is SGHNT, CDR2 YENEEA, per germline. CDR3 length: 14 residues. V was shortened by 2 bases and J by 0 bases, with 7 bases between the two germline ends.